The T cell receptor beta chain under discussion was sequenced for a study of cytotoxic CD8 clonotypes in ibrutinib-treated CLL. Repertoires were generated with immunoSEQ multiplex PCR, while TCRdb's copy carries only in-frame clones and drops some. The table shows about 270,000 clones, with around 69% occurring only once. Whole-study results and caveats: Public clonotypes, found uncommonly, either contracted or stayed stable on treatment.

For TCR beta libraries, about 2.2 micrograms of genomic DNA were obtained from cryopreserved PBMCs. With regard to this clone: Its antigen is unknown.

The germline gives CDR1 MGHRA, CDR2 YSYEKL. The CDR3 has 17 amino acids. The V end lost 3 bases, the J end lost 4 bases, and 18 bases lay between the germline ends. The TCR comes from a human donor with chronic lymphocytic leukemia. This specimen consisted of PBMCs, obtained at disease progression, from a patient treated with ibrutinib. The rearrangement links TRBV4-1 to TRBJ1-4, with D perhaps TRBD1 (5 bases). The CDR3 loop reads CASSHPRQGGGNEKLFF. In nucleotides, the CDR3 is TGCGCCAGCAGCCACCCGAGGCAGGGAGGTGGTAATGAAAAACTGTTTTTT.